Each of the 7 T cell receptor beta chains below was sequenced from the same sample in a study of identical twins. TCRdb independently ran MiXCR on the 5' RACE reads; one entry per CDR3 protein. The repertoire holds hundreds of thousands of distinct CDR3 sequences, around 24% seen once, with 2.5% to 3.5% in the top ten. The data also belong to a second study, concerning T cells expressing NK-cell markers.

Sequenced material: CD4+ T cells sorted from blood. The source is a woman aged 18-29 years in good health.

The rearrangement links TRBV9 to TRBJ2-5; 11 nucleotides line up with TRBD2. J lost 7 bases, V lost 3 bases, and 8 bases had no gene match. The germline V gene encodes CDR1 SGDLS and CDR2 YYNGEE. The CDR3 is 15 residues long. Written as DNA, the CDR3 is TGTGCCAGCAGCGCCACTAGCGGGGGAATCGTGACCCAGTACTTC. Protein: CASSATSGGIVTQYF.

This chain connects TRBV20-1 to TRBJ1-2; no clear D. This CDR3 is built from 13 residues. Looked up from germline, CDR1 is DFQATT and CDR2 is SNEGSKA (reference sequence). The DNA of the CDR3 is TGCAGGGTCTCTCCCACTCAAGGGCAGAGCTACACCTTC. Translating it yields CRVSPTQGQSYTF.

The gene calls are TRBV20-1 and TRBJ2-5; D uncertain. V dropped 3 bases and J dropped 10 bases, with 15 bases sitting between them. The CDR3 is made up of 12 amino acids. Germline values: CDR1 DFQATT, CDR2 SNEGSKA (reference sequence). For the CDR3, the DNA is TGCAGTGCTAGTGACAACCAATTTGACCAGTACTTC. It translates to CSASDNQFDQYF.

The chain joins TRBV5-1 to TRBJ1-1; D possibly corresponds to TRBD1 (6 bases). Germline V gives CDR1 SGHRS, CDR2 YFSETQ. This CDR3 comprises 16 residues. Trimming stripped 1 base from V and 2 bases from J, with 15 bases between. CDR3 nucleotide sequence: TGCGCCAGCAGCTTGCGAGGACAGCCTTACAACACTGAAGCTTTCTTT. This gives the protein CASSLRGQPYNTEAFF.

This sequence joins TRBV12-3 or TRBV12-4 and TRBJ2-5; D may be TRBD2 (5 bases). V was trimmed by 6 bases and J by 4 bases, leaving 9 bases between them. CDR3 size: 12 residues. CDR3 sequence (DNA): TGTGCCAGCAGAGGACGGGGAGAGACCCAGTACTTC. Protein: CASRGRGETQYF.

DNA of the CDR3: TGTGCCACCAGCAGAGATCACCTCAAAGAGACCCAGTACTTC. This sequence encodes CATSRDHLKETQYF. The chain carries TRBV15 and TRBJ2-5, with unresolved D. The V gene lost 0 bases and the J gene lost 3 bases, with 8 bases spanning the gap. The V gene's germline CDR1 is LNHNV and CDR2 YYDKDF (reference sequence). The CDR3 is 14 amino acids.

This chain joins TRBV5-1 and TRBJ2-2; D may be TRBD2 (6 bases). Looked up from germline, CDR1 is SGHRS and CDR2 is YFSETQ. Trimming pared 7 bases from V and 3 bases from J, leaving 13 bases between. CDR3 length equals 14 residues. The CDR3 reads CASAGGLYTGELFF. The CDR3 region has the DNA TGCGCCAGCGCTGGGGGACTCTACACCGGGGAGCTGTTTTTT. Filled out from reference TRBV5-1 and TRBJ2-2, the complete variable domain reads KAGVTQTPRYLIKTRGQQVTLSCSPISGHRSVSWYQQTPGQGLQFLFEYFSETQRNKGNFPGRFSGRQFSNSRSEMNVSTLELGDSALYLCASAGGLYTGELFFGEGSRLTVL.